One T cell receptor (beta chain) is described in this entry. Antigen specificity is unknown. These data originate in a study of CD8+ T cells in alopecia areata. RNA was isolated and reverse transcribed to cDNA, the sequencing template. The data were produced by immunoSEQ multiplex PCR, yet TCRdb's version contains in-frame clones alone and is incomplete. The top ten clones hold 8% to 10% of a sample with roughly 100,000 clones, 45% to 60% of them seen once. Overall study findings and caveats: Shared TCR sequences were less clear between patients than in mice, possibly partly from HLA diversity.

The sequence derives from a human donor in good health. The sample comprised CD4+ T cells sorted from blood.

For the CDR3, the DNA is TGTGCCAGCAGCCGGGACAGGGTCTACAATGAGCAGTTCTTC. This gives the protein CASSRDRVYNEQFF. The chain recombines TRBV27 with TRBJ2-1; TRBD1 aligns across 9 bases. The CDR3 contains 14 residues. Germline assignment: CDR1 MNHEY and CDR2 SMNVEV (reference sequence). V dropped 6 bases and J dropped 3; count of bases not matched to a gene: 3.